Presented here are 5 T cell receptor beta chains from one specimen sequenced in a study of cytomegalovirus exposure and HLA in healthy donors (dated by TCRdb to about 2017). Library construction relied on the immunoSEQ multiplex PCR assay. For the multiplex PCR, a mixture combining 60 forward primers for TCR Vbeta segments and 13 reverse primers for TCR Jbeta segments was used. Here the immuneACCESS table is served through TCRdb, limited to in-frame sequences with V and J called. Missing clones are a known gap in these copies; in checked studies unresolved V genes cover under half, and the rest lacks a known reason. Counted in this sample were 170,000 or so clones; about three quarters of them appeared once. The top ten constitute 3.1% of the sample. The source material was PBMCs. These receptors were taken from a woman between 45 and 65 years old in good health and CMV-seropositive.

The chain carries TRBV30 and TRBJ1-1; D possibly corresponds to TRBD1 (5 bases). V lost 1 base and J 3 bases, leaving 18 bases between the germline ends. The CDR3 is made up of 16 amino acids. The V gene's germline CDR1 is GTSNPN and CDR2 SVGIG (reference sequence). CDR3: CAWSAGGGRSDTEAFF. In nucleotides, the CDR3 is TGTGCCTGGAGTGCGGGGGGTGGCAGGTCGGACACTGAAGCTTTCTTT.

The genes are TRBV5-4 and TRBJ1-2; perhaps TRBD1 as D (6 bases). Germline CDR1 SGHNT, CDR2 YYREEE (reference sequence). Trimming stripped 4 bases from V and 3 bases from J, with 19 bases between. CDR3 length: 16 amino acids. This CDR3 is CASSKDSRGTDYGYTF. The CDR3 nucleotides read TGTGCCAGCAGCAAAGATTCCAGGGGAACGGACTATGGCTACACCTTC. The full variable domain, completed using reference TRBV5-4 and TRBJ1-2, is ETGVTQSPTHLIKTRGQQVTLRCSSQSGHNTVSWYQQALGQGPQFIFQYYREEENGRGNFPPRFSGLQFPNYSSELNVNALELDDSALYLCASSKDSRGTDYGYTFGSGTRLTVV.

V gene TRBV2 combines with J gene TRBJ2-3; no reliable D call. The CDR3 loop spans 19 amino acids. The V and J ends lost 1 base and 0 bases respectively, with 20 bases between them. Germline V gene sequence: CDR1 SNHLY, CDR2 FYNNEI. CDR3 DNA: TGTGCCAGCAGTGAAGGGCTTGAGTTACTAAAACCTAGCACAGATACGCAGTATTTT. As protein: CASSEGLELLKPSTDTQYF.

The chain joins TRBV27 to TRBJ1-2; 8 bases agree with TRBD1. Losses at the gene ends were 7 bases for V and 8 bases for J; bases not matched to a gene: 9. The CDR3 is 13 residues long. Germline V gene lookup returns CDR1 MNHEY and CDR2 SMNVEV (reference sequence). The CDR3 DNA reads TGTGCCAGCAAAACCAGGGGGCGTGGGGGCTACACCTTC. It is translated as CASKTRGRGGYTF.

The chain has TRBV5-1 and TRBJ2-2, with TRBD1 matching 9 bases. CDR3 size: 16 residues. The junction had 8 bases not matched to a gene; V was cut back by 2 bases and J by 6 bases. The germline gives CDR1 SGHRS, CDR2 YFSETQ. The CDR3 spells CASSFDRGNGAGELFF. The CDR3 DNA is TGCGCCAGCAGCTTTGACAGGGGGAACGGGGCCGGGGAGCTGTTTTTT.